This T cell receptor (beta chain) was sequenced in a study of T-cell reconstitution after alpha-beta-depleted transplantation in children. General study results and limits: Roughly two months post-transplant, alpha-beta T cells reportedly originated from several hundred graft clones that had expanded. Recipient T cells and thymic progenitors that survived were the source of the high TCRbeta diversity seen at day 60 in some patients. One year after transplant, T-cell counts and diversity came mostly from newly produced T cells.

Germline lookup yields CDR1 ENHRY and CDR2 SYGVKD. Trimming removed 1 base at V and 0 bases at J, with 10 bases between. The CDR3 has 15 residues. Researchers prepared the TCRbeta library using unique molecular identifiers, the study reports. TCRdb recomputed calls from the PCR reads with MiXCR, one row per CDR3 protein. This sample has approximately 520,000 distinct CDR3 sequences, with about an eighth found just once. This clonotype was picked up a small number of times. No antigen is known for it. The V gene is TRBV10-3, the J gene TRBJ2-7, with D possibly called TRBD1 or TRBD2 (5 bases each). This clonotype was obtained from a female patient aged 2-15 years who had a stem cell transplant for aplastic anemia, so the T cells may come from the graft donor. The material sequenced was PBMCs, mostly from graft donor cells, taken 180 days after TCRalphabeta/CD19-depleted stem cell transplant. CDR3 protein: CAISEWDPSSYEQYF. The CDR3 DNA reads TGTGCCATCAGTGAGTGGGACCCTAGCTCCTACGAGCAGTACTTC.